The T cell receptor (beta chain) under discussion was sequenced for a study of CD8 T cells in Susac syndrome. Findings of the study overall: The study's TCR sequencing and HLA analysis drew on a certain number of individuals. That number was acknowledged as relatively small.

This CDR3 comprises 17 residues. Germline values: CDR1 LGHDT, CDR2 YNNKEL (reference sequence). The J segment lost 3 bases and the V segment lost 2 bases, leaving 7 bases of the junction unmatched. This clonotype occurred a few times. Its antigen remains unidentified. Sequencing of TCR beta was performed on blood CD8+ T cells and on blood CD4+ T cells. The individuals used as controls were healthy donors who had been matched for both age and sex. An input of about 0.5 to 1 ug of RNA was subjected to reverse transcription using random hexamers. The immunoSEQ assay covered 54 Vbeta and 13 Jbeta segments for CDR3. TCRdb re-derived calls from the immunoSEQ multiplex PCR reads in MiXCR, one entry per CDR3 protein. The data hold 130,000 or so distinct CDR3 sequences, with less than 95% observed a single time.

The chain carries TRBV3-1 and TRBJ2-2; 9 bases fit TRBD2. The sequence came from a human donor in good health. Sequences were obtained from CD4+ T cells from PBMCs. The CDR3 DNA is TGTGCCAGCAGCCAATACAGCGGGAGGCCTGACACCGGGGAGCTGTTTTTT. Its protein product is CASSQYSGRPDTGELFF.